These 15 T cell receptor beta chains share one sample of origin, sequenced in a study of blood T cell repertoires in COVID-19. Sequencing was performed with immunoSEQ multiplex PCR; in TCRdb, only in-frame clones are kept and a portion is missing. The data contain hundreds of thousands of clones, around nine tenths of them singletons. The sample comprised peripheral blood. These receptors originate from a middle-aged man with acute or convalescent COVID-19.

As to this clone: The junction shows a germline mismatch at one end, possibly a read error. V gene TRBV24-1 combines with J gene TRBJ2-7; D is undetermined. In germline, CDR1 is KGHDR, CDR2 SFDVKD. The CDR3 length is 11 residues. The chain's CDR3 is CATSAALRSTF. The CDR3 DNA follows: TGTGCCACAAGTGCTGCGCTGCGATCCACTTTC.

The chain links TRBV7-8 to TRBJ1-6, with unresolved D. With 3 bases removed from V and 0 bases from J, the gap between germline ends came to 9 bases. Germline V gene lookup returns CDR1 SGHVS and CDR2 FQNEAQ. The length of the CDR3 is 16 residues. The CDR3 DNA sequence: TGTGCCAGCAGCTTTCCCCCTTTCTCCTATAATTCACCCCTCCACTTT. Amino acid sequence: CASSFPPFSYNSPLHF.

The chain uses TRBV29-1 and TRBJ2-1; TRBD2 might be the D (5 bases). V lost 5 bases and J 4 bases, leaving 9 bases between the germline ends. CDR3 length: 12 amino acids. In germline, CDR1 is SQVTM, CDR2 ANQGSEA. CDR3 bases: TGCAGCGTTTCCGGACTGTACAATGAGCAGTTCTTC. Translated, it gives CSVSGLYNEQFF.

The rearrangement links TRBV6-2 or TRBV6-3 to TRBJ1-5; maybe TRBD1 (6 bases). The CDR3 runs to 16 residues. Germline V lookup: CDR1 MNHEY, CDR2 SVGEGT. Between the trimmed V and J ends, which lost 6 bases and 3 bases, there was a span of 18 bases. The CDR3 DNA is TGTGCCAGCAGCCCTTCCGGGGGGGCGATCAATCAGCCCCAGCATTTT. Encoded protein: CASSPSGGAINQPQHF.

CDR3 DNA sequence: TGTGCCAGCAGTTACTCCCACTCAAGCTCCTACAATGAGCAGTTCTTC. Translating gives CASSYSHSSSYNEQFF. This chain links TRBV6-5 with TRBJ2-1; D is ambiguous. The CDR3 has 16 amino acids. Germline assignment: CDR1 MNHEY and CDR2 SVGAGI. Trimming pared 0 bases from V and 0 bases from J, leaving 9 bases between.

The V and J genes are TRBV30 and TRBJ1-1, with D tentatively TRBD1 (5 bases). The CDR3 length is 15 residues. From germline, CDR1 is GTSNPN and CDR2 SVGIG (reference sequence). V lost 0 bases and J lost 2, with 13 bases in between. The CDR3 DNA reads TGTGCCTGGAGTGTACCCCAGGGAATCAACACTGAAGCTTTCTTT. It translates to CAWSVPQGINTEAFF.

This clone has just one count. V usage is TRBV7-2 and J usage is TRBJ2-3, with TRBD2 matching 10 bases. CDR1 and CDR2 from the germline V gene are SGHTA and FQGNSA. CDR3 length: 18 residues. The trim removed 8 bases at V and 1 base at J, leaving 15 bases unmatched. CDR3 amino acids: CASGRAGLGTSGTDTQYF. As DNA, the CDR3 is TGTGCCAGCGGGCGGGCAGGACTCGGGACTAGCGGCACAGATACGCAGTATTTT.

This CDR3 reads CAWSEGGAYGYTF. DNA for the CDR3: TGTGCCTGGTCCGAAGGTGGGGCCTATGGCTACACCTTC. The V gene is TRBV30, the J gene TRBJ1-2, with D tentatively TRBD1 (5 bases). V gave up 5 bases and J gave up 4 bases, with 14 bases separating them. The CDR3 consists of 13 residues. Germline V gene data show CDR1 as GTSNPN and CDR2 as SVGIG (reference sequence).

V is TRBV7-9 and J is TRBJ1-2; 7 bases fit TRBD1. Trimming at V came to 5 bases and at J to 1 base, leaving 7 bases not matched to a gene. Per germline, CDR1 SEHNR and CDR2 FQNEAQ (reference sequence). CDR3 length: 15 amino acids. In DNA, the CDR3 is TGTGCCAGCAGCGGTCGGGGACAGAGTAACTATGGCTACACCTTC. Translating gives CASSGRGQSNYGYTF.

The rearrangement joins TRBV30 to TRBJ1-1, with 8 bases that match TRBD1. The CDR3 has 13 amino acids. Trimming at V came to 5 bases and at J to 5 bases, leaving 7 bases not matched to a gene. The germline V gene has CDR1 GTSNPN and CDR2 SVGIG (reference sequence). CDR3 in DNA: TGTGCCTGGGGAAAAGGGACAGGAACTGAAGCTTTCTTT. Translated: CAWGKGTGTEAFF.

Details on this clone: One end of the junction fails to match germline, which may point to a read error. The V call is TRBV4-1, the J call TRBJ2-7; TRBD2 matches at 15 bases. Germline CDR1 and CDR2: MGHRA and YSYEKL. The CDR3 extends over 14 amino acids. DNA for the CDR3: TGCGCCAGCAGCCAGGGGACTAGCGGGAGGCCCCTCCGGTTC. Amino acid sequence: CASSQGTSGRPLRF.

This clone was seen a single time. The chain employs TRBV9 and TRBJ1-1; weak D call: TRBD1 (5 bases). The CDR3 runs to 14 residues. Looked up from germline, CDR1 is SGDLS and CDR2 is YYNGEE. V dropped 0 bases and J dropped 6 bases, with 12 bases sitting between them. CDR3 in DNA: TGTGCCAGCAGCGTAGCTAAGGGGACTGCTGAAGCTTTCTTT. This encodes CASSVAKGTAEAFF. Combining the CDR3 with reference TRBV9 and TRBJ1-1 gives the whole variable domain DSGVTQTPKHLITATGQRVTLRCSPRSGDLSVYWYQQSLDQGLQFLIQYYNGEERAKGNILERFSAQQFPDLHSELNLSSLELGDSALYFCASSVAKGTAEAFFGQGTRLTVV.

This chain connects TRBV21-1 to TRBJ2-6; TRBD2, the D gene given by the table, was not confirmed from the DNA. TRBV21-1 is designated a pseudogene. The CDR3 totals 17 residues. CDR3 region: CASSLGRGRSGANVLTF. Here the CDR3 DNA reads TGTGCCAGCAGCCTCGGGAGGGGTCGCTCTGGGGCCAACGTCCTGACTTTC.

The CDR3 DNA follows: TGTGCCAGCAGTGAAGAGGGGGTAAGTTCACCCCTCCACTTT. This gives the protein CASSEEGVSSPLHF. The chain combines TRBV6-1 with TRBJ1-6; a possible D gene is TRBD1 (6 bases). The ends were cut back, 1 base at V and 9 bases at J, with 10 bases in the middle. There are 14 residues in the CDR3. Germline V CDR1 and CDR2: MNHNS, SASEGT.

V gene TRBV7-3 combines with J gene TRBJ2-1; possibly TRBD1 for D (6 bases). This CDR3 is 16 amino acids long. Trimming removed 2 bases from V and 5 bases from J, with 16 bases in between. The germline V gene encodes CDR1 SGHTA and CDR2 FQGTGA. In nucleotides, the CDR3 is TGTGCCAGCAGCTTAGTCGTTGGGGGCGAGGACAATGAGCAGTTCTTC. Amino acids: CASSLVVGGEDNEQFF.